The clone carrying this TCR beta chain has only a few counts. The antigen is not known. This specimen comes from a study of post-analysis software for immune sequencing data. Unique molecular identifiers tagged the TCR beta cDNA libraries. MiXCR was run by TCRdb on the PCR reads, yielding one entry per CDR3 protein. This sample has a few hundred thousand distinct CDR3 sequences, with around a third found just once. The junction had 14 bases not matched to a gene; V was cut back by 8 bases and J by 8 bases. This CDR3 has 14 residues. The germline V gene has CDR1 SGHTA and CDR2 FQGTGA. Findings and caveats of the study: Four to six TRBV segments were significantly more frequent in patients than in controls. TRBV5-6, TRBV5-1 and TRBV20-1 were among these segments.

The sequence was collected from a girl younger than 18 with multiple sclerosis. The chain uses TRBV7-3 and TRBJ1-2; 7 bases agree with TRBD1. The sample consisted of blood. The CDR3 protein is CASLKDRSAVGYTF. In nucleotides, the CDR3 is TGTGCCAGCTTGAAGGACAGGAGCGCCGTGGGCTACACCTTC. Drawing the rest from reference TRBV7-3 and TRBJ1-2, the complete variable domain is GAGVSQTPSNKVTEKGKYVELRCDPISGHTALYWYRQSLGQGPEFLIYFQGTGAADDSGLPNDRFFAVRPEGSVSTLKIQRTERGDSAVYLCASLKDRSAVGYTFGSGTRLTVV.